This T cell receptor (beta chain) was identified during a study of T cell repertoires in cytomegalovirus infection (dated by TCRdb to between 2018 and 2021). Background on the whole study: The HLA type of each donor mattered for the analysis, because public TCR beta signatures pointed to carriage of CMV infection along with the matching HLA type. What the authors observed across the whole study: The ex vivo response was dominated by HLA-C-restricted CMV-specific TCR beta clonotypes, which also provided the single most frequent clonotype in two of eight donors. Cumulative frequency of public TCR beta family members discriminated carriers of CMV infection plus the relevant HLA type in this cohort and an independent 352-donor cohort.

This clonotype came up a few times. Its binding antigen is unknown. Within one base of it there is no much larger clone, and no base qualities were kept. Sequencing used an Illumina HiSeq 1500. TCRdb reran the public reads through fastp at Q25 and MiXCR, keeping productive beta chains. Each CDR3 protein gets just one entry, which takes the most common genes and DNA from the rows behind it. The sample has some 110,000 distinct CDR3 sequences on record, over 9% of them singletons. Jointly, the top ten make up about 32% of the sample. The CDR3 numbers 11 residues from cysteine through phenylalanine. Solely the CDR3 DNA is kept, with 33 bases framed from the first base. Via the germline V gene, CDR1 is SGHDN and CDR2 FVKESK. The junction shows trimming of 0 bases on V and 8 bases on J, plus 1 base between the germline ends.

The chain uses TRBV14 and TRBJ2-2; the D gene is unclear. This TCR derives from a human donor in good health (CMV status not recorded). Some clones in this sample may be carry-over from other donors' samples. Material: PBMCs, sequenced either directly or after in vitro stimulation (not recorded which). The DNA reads TGTGCCAGCAGCCAAGAAGGGGAGCTGTTTTTT. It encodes CASSQEGELFF. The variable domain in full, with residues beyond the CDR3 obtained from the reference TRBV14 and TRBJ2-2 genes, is EAGVTQFPSHSVIEKGQTVTLRCDPISGHDNLYWYRRVMGKEIKFLLHFVKESKQDESGMPNNRFLAERTGGTYSTLKVQPAELEDSGVYFCASSQEGELFFGEGSRLTVL.